Listed here are 10 T cell receptor beta chains from one sample, sequenced in a study of neoadjuvant nivolumab and ipilimumab in lung cancer. Repertoires were generated with immunoSEQ multiplex PCR, while TCRdb's copy carries only in-frame clones and drops some. The sample contains 8,000 to 10,000 clones, over 70% of which appear only once. Sequencing was performed on tumor tissue, taken after neoadjuvant nivolumab, alone or with ipilimumab, at or shortly before surgery. These receptors originate from an adult with non-small cell lung cancer.

V and J are TRBV6-5 and TRBJ2-7, with a weak D call TRBD2 (5 bases). Deletions cut 5 bases from V and 2 bases from J, with 10 bases between. CDR1 MNHEY and CDR2 SVGAGI come from the germline V gene. This CDR3 is built from 13 residues. CDR3 DNA: TGTGCCAGCAGTCAGCTGGGAGCCTACGAGCAGTACTTC. It is translated as CASSQLGAYEQYF.

The gene calls are TRBV5-4 and TRBJ1-2; D might be TRBD1 (5 bases). Deletions cut 4 bases from V and 3 bases from J, with 16 bases between. Germline V gene lookup returns CDR1 SGHNT and CDR2 YYREEE (reference sequence). CDR3 length equals 15 residues. The CDR3 spells CASSLGGTGDYGYTF. The CDR3 bases are TGTGCCAGCAGCCTTGGGGGGACGGGCGACTATGGCTACACCTTC.

The rearrangement uses TRBV7-9 and TRBJ2-7, with D maybe TRBD1 (5 bases). V was cut by 4 bases and J by 6 bases, with 19 bases left in between. This CDR3 spans 15 amino acids. Germline V gene sequence: CDR1 SEHNR, CDR2 FQNEAQ (reference sequence). The CDR3 DNA reads as TGTGCCAGCAGCTACAGGACCTCTAGAGTTGCCGAGCAGTACTTC. Its translation is CASSYRTSRVAEQYF.

The CDR3 DNA is TGTGCCACCAGCAGAGAGCGGGGAGACAGGCGAGCTGAAGCTTTCTTT. It is translated as CATSRERGDRRAEAFF. The rearrangement joins TRBV15 to TRBJ1-1; maybe TRBD1 (6 bases). The V and J ends lost 0 bases and 6 bases respectively, with 17 bases between them. The germline gives CDR1 LNHNV, CDR2 YYDKDF (reference sequence). The CDR3 spans 16 residues.

This rearrangement joins TRBV19 to TRBJ1-5; D is ambiguous. The germline gives CDR1 LNHDA, CDR2 SQIVND (reference sequence). The V end was cut by 1 base, the J end by 3 bases, with 7 bases between. The CDR3 length is 14 residues. The CDR3 nucleotides read TGTGCCAGTAGTATAGCGGGATACAATCAGCCCCAGCATTTT. It yields the protein CASSIAGYNQPQHF.

V gene TRBV14 combines with J gene TRBJ2-5, with no clear D. CDR1 SGHDN and CDR2 FVKESK come from the germline V gene. The CDR3 sequence is 12 residues long. V was clipped by 4 bases and J by 9 bases, with 12 bases between them. This CDR3 reads CASSLFDGSQYF. In nucleotides, the CDR3 is TGTGCCAGCAGCCTGTTCGACGGGTCCCAGTACTTC.

This clone appeared once. The chain uses TRBV6-1 and TRBJ1-2; 10 nucleotides line up with TRBD1. The V gene end was trimmed by 6 bases and the J gene end by 8 bases; junction bases not matched to a gene: 6. This CDR3 contains 13 residues. Germline V gene lookup returns CDR1 MNHNS and CDR2 SASEGT. The CDR3 sequence: CASSGTGAEGYTF. The CDR3 DNA reads as TGTGCCAGCAGCGGGACAGGGGCGGAGGGCTACACCTTC.

With respect to this clone: At one end, the junction sequence differs from germline, possibly due to a read error. The rearrangement uses TRBV5-3 and TRBJ2-7; unclear D gene. TRBV5-3 is given ORF status, its function remaining uncertain. The CDR3 has 15 amino acids. The CDR3 DNA reads TGTGCCAGCAGCTTACAAGACGGAACCACCTACGAGCAGTACTTC. As protein: CASSLQDGTTYEQYF.

The chain recombines TRBV19 with TRBJ2-1; the match to TRBD2 covers 12 bases. J was trimmed by 6 bases and V by 5 bases; bases with no gene match: 8. The CDR3 has 16 amino acids. CDR1 is LNHDA, CDR2 SQIVND, per germline (reference sequence). The CDR3: CASSLTGLAGPNEQFF. The DNA for the CDR3 is TGTGCCAGTAGTCTAACGGGACTAGCGGGTCCCAATGAGCAGTTCTTC.

The genes are TRBV7-9 and TRBJ2-2; D may be TRBD1 or TRBD2 (5 bases each). CDR1 is SEHNR and CDR2 is FQNEAQ in the germline V gene (reference sequence). The CDR3 is 16 amino acids. V shed 5 bases and J shed 2 bases, with 15 bases lying between them. The CDR3 DNA sequence: TGTGCCAGCAGCCCACGGGACGGACTCAACACCGGGGAGCTGTTTTTT. It codes for CASSPRDGLNTGELFF.